The clone carrying this TCR beta chain was found once. Profiling relied on immunoSEQ multiplex PCR, and the TCRdb table lists in-frame clones only, not all of them. The sample records some 580,000 clones, 95% to 98% being singletons. These data belong to a study of shared clonotypes between healthy human individuals. Terminally differentiated effector memory CD45RA+ cells were excluded by CCR7 positive selection of CD45RO-negative cells. The V gene's germline CDR1 is PRHDT and CDR2 FYEKMQ (reference sequence). This CDR3 comprises 15 residues. The V end lost 2 bases, the J end lost 0 bases, and 11 bases lay between the germline ends.

Sequenced material: naive CD8+ T cells sorted from blood. The chain employs TRBV13 and TRBJ2-7; TRBD1 is a possible D gene (6 bases). This clonotype was obtained from a man aged 30 to 39 in good health. The DNA of the CDR3 is TGTGCCAGCAGCTTAACAGGGTGGGGCTCCTACGAGCAGTACTTC. Translated: CASSLTGWGSYEQYF.